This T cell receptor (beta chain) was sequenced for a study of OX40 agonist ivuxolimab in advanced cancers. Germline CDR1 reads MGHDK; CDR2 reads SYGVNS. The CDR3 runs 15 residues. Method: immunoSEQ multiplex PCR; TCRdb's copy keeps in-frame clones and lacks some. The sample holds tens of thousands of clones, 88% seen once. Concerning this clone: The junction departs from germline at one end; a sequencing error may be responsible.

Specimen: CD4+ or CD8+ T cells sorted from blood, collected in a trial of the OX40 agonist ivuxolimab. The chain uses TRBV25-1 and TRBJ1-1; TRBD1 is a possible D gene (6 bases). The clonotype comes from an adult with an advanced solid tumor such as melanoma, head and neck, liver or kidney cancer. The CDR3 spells CASSQYRDLNTEAFF. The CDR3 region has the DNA TGTGCCAGCAGTCAATACAGGGACCTGAACACTGAAGCTTTCTTT.